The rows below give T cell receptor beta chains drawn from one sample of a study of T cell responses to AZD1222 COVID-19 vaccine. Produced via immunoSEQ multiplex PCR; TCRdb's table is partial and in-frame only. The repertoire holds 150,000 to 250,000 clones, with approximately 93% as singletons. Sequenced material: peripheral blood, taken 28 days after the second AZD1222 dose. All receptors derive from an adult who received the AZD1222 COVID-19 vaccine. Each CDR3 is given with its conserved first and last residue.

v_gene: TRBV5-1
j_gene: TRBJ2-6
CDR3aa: CASSFTGLGANVLTF

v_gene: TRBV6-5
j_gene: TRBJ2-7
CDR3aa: CASRTGTGVYEQYF

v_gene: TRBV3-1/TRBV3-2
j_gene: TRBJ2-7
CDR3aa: CASSPYGESSYEQYF

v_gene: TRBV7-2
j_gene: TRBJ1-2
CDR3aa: CASSSTTGIYGYTF

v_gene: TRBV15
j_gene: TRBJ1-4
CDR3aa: CATSRRGGNEKLFF

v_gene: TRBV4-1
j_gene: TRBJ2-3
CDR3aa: CASSQGPRGTDTQYF

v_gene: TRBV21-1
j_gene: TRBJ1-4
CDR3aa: CASSKRAGGPGEKLFF

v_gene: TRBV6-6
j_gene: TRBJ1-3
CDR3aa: CASSREKPGRVDGNTIYF

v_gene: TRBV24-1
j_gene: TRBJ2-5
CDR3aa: CATSRLAGGPETQYF

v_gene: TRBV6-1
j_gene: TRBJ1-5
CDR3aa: CASSEVPLGTLAFSNQPQHF

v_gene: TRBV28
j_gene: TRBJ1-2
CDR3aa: CASSSPSEVNYGYTF

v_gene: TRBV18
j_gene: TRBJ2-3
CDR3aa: CASSPPSTDTQYF

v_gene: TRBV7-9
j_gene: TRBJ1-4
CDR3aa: CASSSGEGRKLFF

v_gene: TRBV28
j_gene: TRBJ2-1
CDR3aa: CATEPWGYNEQFF

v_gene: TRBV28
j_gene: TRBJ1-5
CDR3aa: CAIAGWGNQPQHF

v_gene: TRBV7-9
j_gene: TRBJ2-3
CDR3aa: CASSKGLAGAISTDTQYF

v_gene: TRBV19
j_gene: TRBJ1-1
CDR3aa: CASSIPGQGRNTEAFF

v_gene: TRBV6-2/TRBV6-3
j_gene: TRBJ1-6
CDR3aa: CASSLSGTGGSSPLHF

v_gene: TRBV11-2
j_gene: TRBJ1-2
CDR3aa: CASSSSAQGLRGYTF

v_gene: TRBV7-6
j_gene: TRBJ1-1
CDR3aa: CASSKGQNTEAFF